The 8 T cell receptor beta chains below were found in one sample sequenced in a study of cytomegalovirus exposure and HLA in healthy donors. 13 Jbeta primers and 60 Vbeta primers were used for the PCR. Sequencing was performed with immunoSEQ multiplex PCR; in TCRdb, only in-frame clones are kept and a portion is missing. The listing records about 160,000 clones. Specimen: PBMCs. The receptors were sampled from a woman aged 60-75 years in good health and CMV-seronegative.

CDR3 coding DNA: TGCGCCAGCAGCCCTATCCTGGGGACGGGAGGCGAGCAGTACTTC. It translates to CASSPILGTGGEQYF. The chain has TRBV4-1 and TRBJ2-7; the match to TRBD2 covers 7 bases. Germline values: CDR1 MGHRA, CDR2 YSYEKL. V trimming: 4 bases; J trimming: 6 bases; junction bases outside the gene matches: 12. The CDR3 runs 15 residues.

The chain links TRBV18 to TRBJ1-4; no clear D. Per the germline V gene, CDR1 is KGHSH and CDR2 is LQKENI. V shed 4 bases and J shed 4 bases, with 10 bases lying between them. This CDR3 is built from 14 residues. CDR3 residues: CASSLRPYNEKLFF. The CDR3 nucleotides are TGTGCCAGCTCACTCAGGCCTTATAATGAAAAACTGTTTTTT.

J is TRBJ2-5 and V is TRBV5-1; the match to TRBD2 covers 13 bases. The ends lost 2 bases at V and 2 bases at J; junction bases unmatched: 0. CDR1 is SGHRS, CDR2 YFSETQ, per germline. The CDR3 runs to 15 residues. Here the CDR3 DNA reads TGCGCCAGCAGCTTACTAGCGGGAGGGCAAGAGACCCAGTACTTC. Residues: CASSLLAGGQETQYF.

This chain joins TRBV18 and TRBJ1-1, with D possibly being TRBD1 (5 bases). The germline V gene has CDR1 KGHSH and CDR2 LQKENI. V lost 4 bases and J 7 bases, leaving 19 bases between the germline ends. The CDR3 is made up of 15 amino acids. The CDR3 sequence: CASSRTQEQLNEAFF. The CDR3 DNA reads TGTGCCAGCTCACGGACACAGGAGCAGTTAAATGAAGCTTTCTTT. Variable domain in full (rest from reference TRBV18 and TRBJ1-1): NAGVMQNPRHLVRRRGQEARLRCSPMKGHSHVYWYRQLPEEGLKFMVYLQKENIIDESGMPKERFSAEFPKEGPSILRIQQVVRGDSAAYFCASSRTQEQLNEAFFGQGTRLTVV.

V gene TRBV27 combines with J gene TRBJ2-1, with D possibly TRBD2 on 6 matching bases. V dropped 1 base and J dropped 4 bases, with 17 bases sitting between them. This CDR3 is built from 17 residues. Germline assignment: CDR1 MNHEY and CDR2 SMNVEV (reference sequence). CDR3 sequence (DNA): TGTGCCAGCAGTTTATACGATACGGGGGACGTGTACAATGAGCAGTTCTTC. Translating gives CASSLYDTGDVYNEQFF.

V and J are TRBV7-2 and TRBJ2-7; no definite D call. The CDR3 spans 13 residues. Germline V lookup: CDR1 SGHTA, CDR2 FQGNSA. V lost 2 bases and J lost 4, with 9 bases in between. CDR3 DNA sequence: TGTGCCAGCAGCTTATCTGCGACATACGAGCAGTACTTC. It encodes CASSLSATYEQYF.

V usage is TRBV7-6 and J usage is TRBJ1-3; the D gene is possibly TRBD1 (6 bases). CDR3 length: 16 amino acids. CDR1 and CDR2 from the germline V gene are SGHVS and FNYEAQ. The V end was cut by 3 bases, the J end by 0 bases, with 12 bases between. The CDR3 nucleotides are TGTGCCAGCAGCTTGACAGGACCTAGCTCTGGAAACACCATATATTTT. The encoded protein is CASSLTGPSSGNTIYF.

The gene calls are TRBV7-9 and TRBJ1-3, with D maybe TRBD1 (6 bases). The CDR3 is made up of 13 amino acids. Germline V gene data show CDR1 as SEHNR and CDR2 as FQNEAQ (reference sequence). Trimming took 8 bases from V and 4 from J, leaving 12 bases between them. CDR3 in DNA: TGTGCCAGCCGGGCAGGGGCCGGAAACACCATATATTTT. Protein: CASRAGAGNTIYF. The full variable domain, in which reference TRBV7-9 and TRBJ1-3 provide the parts outside the CDR3, is DTGVSQNPRHKITKRGQNVTFRCDPISEHNRLYWYRQTLGQGPEFLTYFQNEAQLEKSRLLSDRFSAERPKGSFSTLEIQRTEQGDSAMYLCASRAGAGNTIYFGEGSWLTVV.